Listed below are T cell receptor beta chains from one sample, sequenced in a study of blood T cell repertoires in COVID-19. Clones were sequenced by immunoSEQ multiplex PCR, and TCRdb holds only the in-frame ones, with some missing. The sample includes under 350,000 clones, nearly 90% of them seen just once. The sequenced material came from peripheral blood. The receptors come from a woman in her 30s with COVID-19, enrolled during active disease. The CDR3 runs from the conserved cysteine through the conserved F or W. The D gene is left open where the match is weak. Not all rows give a size; the values are once, few, many and, for expanded clones, a class.

>NA|NA|TRBV5-1|TRBJ1-2
CASSIQGSHSDGYTF
TGCGCCAGCAGCATTCAGGGCAGCCATTCTGATGGCTACACCTTC
>NA|NA|TRBV4-3|TRBJ1-1
CASSQDERTFEAFF
TGCGCCAGCAGCCAAGATGAAAGGACATTTGAAGCTTTCTTT
>NA|NA|TRBV19|TRBJ1-1
CASSTLHDRNTEAFF
TGTGCCAGTAGTACCCTACATGACAGAAACACTGAAGCTTTCTTT
>NA|NA|TRBV6-5|TRBJ1-4
CASSLVGATNEKLFF
TGTGCCAGCAGTCTCGTGGGCGCAACTAATGAAAAACTGTTTTTT
>NA|NA|TRBV5-1|TRBJ1-1
CASSLGLTNTEAFF
TGCGCCAGCAGCTTAGGACTCACGAACACTGAAGCTTTCTTT
>NA|TRBD2|TRBV11-2|TRBJ2-3
CASSSYLAGMNTQYF
TGTGCCAGCAGCTCTTATTTAGCGGGGATGAATACGCAGTATTTT
>NA|TRBD2|TRBV7-8|TRBJ2-3
CASSFTFKGLAGVPDTQYF
TGTGCCAGCAGCTTTACCTTTAAGGGACTAGCGGGGGTCCCAGATACGCAGTATTTT
>NA|NA|TRBV18|TRBJ1-4
CASSPIDPGSNEKLFF
TGTGCCAGCTCACCAATCGACCCAGGGTCTAATGAAAAACTGTTTTTT
>NA|TRBD2|TRBV5-1|TRBJ2-5
CASSLDRRGKETQYF
TGCGCCAGCAGCTTGGACCGGCGGGGGAAAGAGACCCAGTACTTC
>once|NA|TRBV18|TRBJ1-4
CASSPRGRKEKLFF
TGTGCCAGCTCACCCCGCGGTAGGAAGGAAAAACTGTTTTTT
>NA|TRBD1|TRBV27|TRBJ1-2
CASSLTGGGGYTF
TGTGCCAGCAGTCTCACAGGGGGCGGTGGCTACACCTTC
>once|TRBD1|TRBV7-9|TRBJ2-7
CASSSPDRVGDEQYF
TGTGCCAGCAGCAGCCCGGACAGGGTCGGGGACGAGCAGTACTTC
>NA|NA|TRBV7-2|TRBJ2-7
CASSYQWYEQYF
TGTGCCAGCAGCTACCAGTGGTACGAGCAGTACTTC
>NA|NA|TRBV11-2|TRBJ1-6
CASSLEWASPLHF
TGTGCCAGCAGCTTAGAGTGGGCTTCACCCCTCCACTTT
>NA|TRBD1|TRBV30|TRBJ2-7
CAWSKQGWEQYF
TGTGCCTGGAGTAAACAGGGGTGGGAGCAGTACTTC
>NA|TRBD1|TRBV5-1|TRBJ1-3
CASNQGEPNSGNTIYF
TGCGCCAGCAACCAGGGGGAGCCGAACTCTGGAAACACCATATATTTT
>NA|TRBD2|TRBV7-8|TRBJ2-5
CASSLNRGGGETQYF
TGTGCCAGCAGCTTAAATCGCGGGGGGGGAGAGACCCAGTACTTC
>NA|NA|TRBV6-5|TRBJ1-2
CASYSNYGYTF
TGTGCCAGCTACAGCAACTATGGCTACACCTTC
>once|NA|TRBV7-9|TRBJ1-5
CASSLAQGTQHF
TGTGCCAGCAGCTTAGCGCAGGGGACCCAGCATTTT
>NA|NA|TRBV11-2|TRBJ1-2
CASSLERGSYGYTF
TGTGCCAGCAGCTTAGAGCGGGGATCCTATGGCTACACCTTC
>NA|NA|TRBV7-9|TRBJ2-2
CASSSQGLFTGELFF
TGTGCCAGCAGCTCCCAGGGGCTGTTTACCGGGGAGCTGTTTTTT
>NA|NA|TRBV9|TRBJ2-3
CASSVEASGPWRGLLGTQYF
TGTGCCAGCAGCGTAGAGGCCTCGGGACCCTGGCGGGGGCTTCTCGGGACGCAGTATTTT
>NA|TRBD1|TRBV27|TRBJ2-3
CASTPGTGRTDTQYF
TGTGCCAGCACCCCAGGGACAGGACGCACAGATACGCAGTATTTT
>NA|TRBD2|TRBV4-1|TRBJ2-3
CASSQEQLAGGPNTQYF
TGCGCCAGCAGCCAAGAACAGCTAGCGGGGGGGCCAAATACGCAGTATTTT
>few|TRBD1|TRBV19|TRBJ1-5
CASSWDRGQEQPQHF
TGTGCCAGTAGTTGGGACAGGGGGCAGGAACAGCCCCAGCATTTT
>NA|NA|TRBV7-2|TRBJ1-5
CASSFTGTLNQPQHF
TGTGCCAGCAGCTTTACCGGGACTCTGAACCAGCCCCAGCATTTT
>NA|NA|TRBV7-9|TRBJ1-6
CASSSFGGRNSPLHF
TGTGCCAGCAGCTCCTTCGGGGGGCGGAATTCACCCCTCCACTTT
>NA|NA|TRBV6-4|TRBJ1-1
CASSVIGRVNTEAFF
TGTGCCAGCAGTGTAATCGGGAGAGTGAACACTGAAGCTTTCTTT
>NA|TRBD2|TRBV7-2|TRBJ2-7
CASSIRTSGGGSSYEQYF
TGTGCCAGCAGCATTCGGACTAGCGGGGGGGGAAGCTCCTACGAGCAGTACTTC
>NA|TRBD2|TRBV12-5|TRBJ2-1
CASAPGRGTSGVYNEQFF
TGTGCTAGTGCCCCGGGGCGCGGAACTAGCGGGGTATACAATGAGCAGTTCTTC
>NA|TRBD1|TRBV15|TRBJ2-3
CATSKDRVRTDTQYF
TGTGCCACCAGCAAGGACAGGGTCAGGACAGATACGCAGTATTTT
>NA|NA|TRBV3-1/TRBV3-2|TRBJ1-1
CASSHGSAVEAFF
TGTGCCAGCAGCCATGGGAGTGCAGTTGAAGCTTTCTTT
>NA|NA|TRBV7-9|TRBJ1-1
CASGGTPEAFF
TGTGCCAGCGGTGGGACACCAGAAGCTTTCTTT
>NA|TRBD1|TRBV5-5|TRBJ1-2
CASREGTAVLSTYGYTF
TGTGCCAGCAGGGAAGGGACAGCCGTATTGAGCACCTATGGCTACACCTTC
>NA|TRBD1|TRBV6-2/TRBV6-3|TRBJ2-3
CASSWGQIGTDTQYF
TGTGCCAGCAGTTGGGGACAGATCGGGACAGATACGCAGTATTTT
>NA|NA|TRBV5-1|TRBJ1-4
CASSLAPRAANEKLFF
TGCGCCAGCAGCTTGGCCCCCAGGGCGGCTAATGAAAAACTGTTTTTT
>NA|TRBD2|TRBV11-2|TRBJ2-3
CASSMSGGTDTQYF
TGTGCCAGCAGCATGAGCGGGGGCACAGATACGCAGTATTTT
>many|NA|TRBV10-3|TRBJ2-5
CAISDRAGGSGQYF
TGTGCCATCAGTGATAGGGCAGGAGGGTCAGGCCAGTACTTC
>NA|TRBD2|TRBV5-1|TRBJ2-3
CASSLSWTSGGSDTQYF
TGCGCCAGCAGCTTATCCTGGACTAGCGGGGGGTCAGATACGCAGTATTTT
>NA|NA|TRBV3-1/TRBV3-2|TRBJ1-2
CASSHGQINYGYTF
TGTGCCAGCAGCCACGGACAAATTAACTATGGCTACACCTTC
>NA|NA|TRBV6-6|TRBJ1-4
CASSYREVVEKLFF
TGTGCCAGCAGTTACAGGGAGGTGGTCGAAAAACTGTTTTTT
>NA|NA|TRBV4-1|TRBJ2-3
CASSQPGLYTDTQYF
TGCGCCAGCAGCCAACCGGGACTCTACACAGATACGCAGTATTTT
>NA|TRBD1|TRBV29-1|TRBJ1-2
CSVYRTGGNYGYTF
TGCAGCGTGTATAGGACAGGCGGTAACTATGGCTACACCTTC
>NA|TRBD2|TRBV5-3|TRBJ2-5
CARSLVLAGEETQYF
TGTGCCAGAAGCTTGGTCCTAGCGGGGGAAGAGACCCAGTACTTC
>once|TRBD1|TRBV2|TRBJ2-7
CASTPPGTASYEQYF
TGTGCCAGCACCCCCCCCGGGACAGCTTCCTACGAGCAGTACTTC
>NA|NA|TRBV7-2|TRBJ1-2
CASSGPWAGVGYTF
TGTGCCAGCAGCGGGCCCTGGGCAGGGGTTGGCTACACCTTC
>NA|TRBD1|TRBV27|TRBJ2-5
CASSLDRVGETQYF
TGTGCCAGCAGTTTAGACAGGGTCGGGGAGACCCAGTACTTC
>NA|NA|TRBV2|TRBJ2-5
CASSPPSDFQETQYF
TGTGCCAGCAGTCCTCCGTCGGACTTCCAAGAGACCCAGTACTTC
>NA|NA|TRBV25-1|TRBJ1-2
CASSGGLFYGYTF
TGTGCCAGCAGTGGGGGGCTGTTCTATGGCTACACCTTC
>NA|NA|TRBV14|TRBJ1-3
CASSQRAQETGRFGNTIYF
TGTGCCAGCAGCCAAAGGGCGCAGGAGACAGGAAGGTTCGGAAACACCATATATTTT
>NA|TRBD2|TRBV10-3|TRBJ2-1
CAIRDHSGGNEQFF
TGTGCCATCAGGGACCATAGCGGGGGAAATGAGCAGTTCTTC
>NA|TRBD2|TRBV13|TRBJ2-3
CASRSRSGVTDTQYF
TGTGCCAGCAGATCCCGTAGCGGGGTCACAGATACGCAGTATTTT
>once|NA|TRBV15|TRBJ2-1
CATSSRYNEQFF
TGTGCCACCAGCAGCAGGTACAATGAGCAGTTCTTC